The 16 T cell receptor beta chains below all came from one sample that was sequenced in a study of OX40 agonist ivuxolimab in advanced cancers. Using immunoSEQ multiplex PCR, the repertoire was profiled, and TCRdb retains in-frame clones only, with some absent. The table includes over 55,000 clones, roughly 92% detected once. The sequenced sample was CD4+ or CD8+ T cells sorted from blood, obtained in a trial of the OX40 agonist ivuxolimab. These TCRs come from an adult with an advanced solid tumor such as melanoma, head and neck, liver or kidney cancer.

This chain joins TRBV6-1 and TRBJ2-7; possibly TRBD2 for D (6 bases). The CDR3 runs 14 residues. Germline values: CDR1 MNHNS, CDR2 SASEGT. Trimming took 3 bases from V and 1 from J, leaving 10 bases between them. The CDR3 nucleotides are TGTGCCAGCAGTGAGAGCGGGTTTTCCTACGAGCAGTACTTC. Protein: CASSESGFSYEQYF.

This chain links TRBV19 with TRBJ2-3, with 10 bases that match TRBD2. In germline, CDR1 is LNHDA, CDR2 SQIVND (reference sequence). CDR3 length equals 15 residues. J lost 2 bases, V lost 6 bases, and 5 bases had no gene match. The CDR3 coding sequence is TGTGCCAGTAGATTAGCGGGGGGATTCACAGATACGCAGTATTTT. The encoded protein is CASRLAGGFTDTQYF.

This chain links TRBV5-1 with TRBJ2-1, with 8 nucleotides matching TRBD1. Germline lookup yields CDR1 SGHRS and CDR2 YFSETQ. V was pared by 0 bases and J by 4 bases, with 6 bases of the junction left unmatched. CDR3 size: 16 residues. CDR3 loop: CASSLVQGAAYNEQFF. The CDR3 nucleotides read TGCGCCAGCAGCTTGGTCCAGGGGGCAGCATACAATGAGCAGTTCTTC.

This chain links TRBV5-5 with TRBJ2-7; perhaps TRBD1 as D (6 bases). This CDR3 region has 14 residues. From germline, CDR1 is SGHKS and CDR2 YYEKEE (reference sequence). The V gene lost 4 bases and the J gene lost 0 bases, with 11 bases spanning the gap. In DNA, the CDR3 is TGTGCCAGCAGCCCCGGGACATACTCCTACGAGCAGTACTTC. This encodes CASSPGTYSYEQYF.

The V and J genes are TRBV27 and TRBJ2-3; a possible D gene is TRBD2 (5 bases). Germline assignment: CDR1 MNHEY and CDR2 SMNVEV (reference sequence). The V and J ends lost 8 bases and 3 bases respectively, with 12 bases between them. This CDR3 comprises 13 residues. Written as DNA, the CDR3 is TGTGCCAGCGGAGGCGTAGGAACAGATACGCAGTATTTT. It translates to CASGGVGTDTQYF.

The genes are TRBV28 and TRBJ2-3, with 7 positions matching TRBD1. Germline V gene lookup returns CDR1 MDHEN and CDR2 SYDVKM. The V gene end was trimmed by 7 bases and the J gene end by 2 bases; junction bases not matched to a gene: 15. The CDR3 length is 17 residues. CDR3 DNA sequence: TGTGCCAGCAAAAGACAGGGTCGACGGGCGTCCACAGATACGCAGTATTTT. As protein: CASKRQGRRASTDTQYF.

The V call is TRBV28, the J call TRBJ1-2; 7 positions match TRBD1. This CDR3 has 16 amino acids. Per germline, CDR1 MDHEN and CDR2 SYDVKM. V was pared by 5 bases and J by 3 bases, with 12 bases of the junction left unmatched. The CDR3 region has the DNA TGTGCCAGCAGTACCCAACGGACAGGCCCTCACTATGGCTACACCTTC. Translating it yields CASSTQRTGPHYGYTF.

V and J are TRBV29-1 and TRBJ1-1; a possible D gene is TRBD1 (5 bases). The V gene lost 7 bases and the J gene lost 3 bases, with 15 bases spanning the gap. Germline V gene sequence: CDR1 SQVTM, CDR2 ANQGSEA. This CDR3 has 13 amino acids. The CDR3 here is CSGLRGKDTEAFF. The CDR3 bases are TGCAGCGGCCTGAGGGGAAAGGACACTGAAGCTTTCTTT.

The V gene is TRBV5-1, the J gene TRBJ1-2; D remains ambiguous. This CDR3 is 13 amino acids long. V lost 0 bases and J lost 4, with 7 bases in between. Germline CDR1 and CDR2: SGHRS and YFSETQ. CDR3: CASSLGDGYGYTF. CDR3 nucleotide sequence: TGCGCCAGCAGCTTGGGCGACGGCTATGGCTACACCTTC.

The rearrangement joins TRBV30 to TRBJ1-3; D perhaps matches TRBD1 (6 bases). Germline-derived CDR1 and CDR2 are GTSNPN and SVGIG (reference sequence). V lost 3 bases to trimming and J lost 0 bases, with 15 bases between them. The CDR3 is 16 amino acids. For the CDR3, the DNA is TGTGCCTGGAGGGGGACAAGACTCTTCTCTGGAAACACCATATATTTT. Translation gives CAWRGTRLFSGNTIYF.

Here the CDR3 reads CASSPSGTGTKETQYF. CDR3 sequence (DNA): TGTGCCAGCTCACCGTCCGGGACAGGGACGAAAGAGACCCAGTACTTC. This chain uses TRBV18 with TRBJ2-5; TRBD1 matches 9 bases. Germline CDR1 is KGHSH and CDR2 is LQKENI. After removal of 3 bases from V and 3 bases from J, the junction contained 8 bases not matched to a gene. This CDR3 has 16 amino acids.

V gene TRBV6-5 combines with J gene TRBJ1-2; D remains unclear. Germline V gene sequence: CDR1 MNHEY, CDR2 SVGAGI. This CDR3 contains 14 residues. V lost 7 bases, J lost 0 bases, and 12 bases lay in between. This chain's CDR3 is CASTQGSPNYGYTF. Written as DNA, the CDR3 is TGTGCCAGCACTCAAGGGTCCCCTAACTATGGCTACACCTTC.

This chain links TRBV6-1 with TRBJ2-3; tentative D call: TRBD2 (5 bases). CDR3 length: 17 amino acids. CDR1 MNHNS and CDR2 SASEGT come from the germline V gene. V lost 1 base and J lost 2, with 16 bases in between. CDR3 DNA: TGTGCCAGCAGTGAAGTGGTGGGAGCTAGGAACACAGATACGCAGTATTTT. Protein sequence: CASSEVVGARNTDTQYF.

The chain couples TRBV7-9 to TRBJ2-1; TRBD2 agrees at 12 bases. Germline V gene sequence: CDR1 SEHNR, CDR2 FQNEAQ (reference sequence). The CDR3 is made up of 19 amino acids. Germline trimming cut 5 bases from V and 5 bases from J; bases unmatched to any gene: 16. For the CDR3, the DNA is TGTGCCAGCAGCCTACCCCTCGGACTAGCGGGACTCAGCAACAATGAGCAGTTCTTC. Translating gives CASSLPLGLAGLSNNEQFF.

This clone has a handful of counts. The rearrangement links TRBV5-5 to TRBJ1-1; D gene ambiguous. CDR3 length: 16 amino acids. The germline V and J ends were trimmed by 3 bases and 4 bases, with 19 bases remaining between them. Germline values: CDR1 SGHKS, CDR2 YYEKEE (reference sequence). Here the CDR3 reads CASSSLSRELGTEAFF. In DNA form, the CDR3 reads TGTGCCAGCAGCTCCCTGAGTAGGGAACTGGGCACTGAAGCTTTCTTT. Full variable domain (remainder filled in from reference TRBV5-5 and TRBJ1-1): DAGVTQSPTHLIKTRGQQVTLRCSPISGHKSVSWYQQVLGQGPQFIFQYYEKEERGRGNFPDRFSARQFPNYSSELNVNALLLGDSALYLCASSSLSRELGTEAFFGQGTRLTVV.

This chain uses TRBV19 with TRBJ1-3; tentatively, D is TRBD1 (5 bases). The CDR3 has 14 amino acids. V gave up 3 bases and J gave up 0 bases, with 6 bases separating them. The germline V gene has CDR1 LNHDA and CDR2 SQIVND (reference sequence). CDR3 in amino acids: CASSMGVSGNTIYF. CDR3 DNA sequence: TGTGCCAGTAGTATGGGGGTCTCTGGAAACACCATATATTTT. The variable domain in full, completed from reference TRBV19 and TRBJ1-3, reads DGGITQSPKYLFRKEGQNVTLSCEQNLNHDAMYWYRQDPGQGLRLIYYSQIVNDFQKGDIAEGYSVSREKKESFPLTVTSAQKNPTAFYLCASSMGVSGNTIYFGEGSWLTVV.